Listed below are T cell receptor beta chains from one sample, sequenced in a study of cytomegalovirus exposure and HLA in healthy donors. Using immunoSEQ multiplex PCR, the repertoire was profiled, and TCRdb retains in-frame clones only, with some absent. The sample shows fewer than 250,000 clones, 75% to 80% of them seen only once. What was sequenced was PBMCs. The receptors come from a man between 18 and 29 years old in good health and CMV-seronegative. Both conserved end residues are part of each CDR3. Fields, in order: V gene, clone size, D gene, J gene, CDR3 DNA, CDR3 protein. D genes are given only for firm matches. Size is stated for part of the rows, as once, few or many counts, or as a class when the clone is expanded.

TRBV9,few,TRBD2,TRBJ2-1,TGTGCCAGCAGCGCAGCCCCGGGACTAGCGGGCGTAAGGGATGAGCAGTTCTTC,CASSAAPGLAGVRDEQFF
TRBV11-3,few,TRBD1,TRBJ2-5,TGTGCCAGCAGCTACAGGGGGCTCGGGGAGACCCAGTACTTC,CASSYRGLGETQYF
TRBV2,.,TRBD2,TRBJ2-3,TGTGCCAGCAGTGCGGCGGGGGTGCTCATCTGGAGCACAGATACGCAGTATTTT,CASSAAGVLIWSTDTQYF
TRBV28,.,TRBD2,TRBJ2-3,TGTGCCAGCAGAAAGCCGGGACTAGCAGTTTCTAGCACAGATACGCAGTATTTT,CASRKPGLAVSSTDTQYF
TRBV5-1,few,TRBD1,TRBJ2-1,TGCGCCAGCAGGGGGGCCAAGACAGGGACCTCCTACAATGAGCAGTTCTTC,CASRGAKTGTSYNEQFF
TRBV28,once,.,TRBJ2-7,TGTGCCAGCAGCCACCAGGTGGCCCCCTACGAGCAGTACTTC,CASSHQVAPYEQYF
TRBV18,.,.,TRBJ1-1,TGTGCCAGCTCACCGTTCCCCGGGGGAGCTTTCTTT,CASSPFPGGAFF
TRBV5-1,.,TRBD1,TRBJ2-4,TGCGCCAGCAGCTTGGGGACAGGGGTAGCCATTCAGTACTTC,CASSLGTGVAIQYF
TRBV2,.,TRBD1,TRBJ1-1,TGTGCCAGCAGTGAATTCGGGACAGGATTAAACACTGAAGCTTTCTTT,CASSEFGTGLNTEAFF
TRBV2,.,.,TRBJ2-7,TGTGCCAGCAGTGACCTCGGGAGATTATCCTCGGGGGAGCAGTACTTC,CASSDLGRLSSGEQYF
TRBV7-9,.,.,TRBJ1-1,TGTGCCAGCAGCTTAGGAGTCGGCGGGGGGCCAAACACTGAAGCTTTCTTT,CASSLGVGGGPNTEAFF
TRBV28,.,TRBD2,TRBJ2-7,TGTGCCAGCAGTATAAGCGGGAGAGGGAACGAGCAGTACTTC,CASSISGRGNEQYF
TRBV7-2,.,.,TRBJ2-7,TGTGCCAGCAGCTTAACAGCCTACGAGCAGTACTTC,CASSLTAYEQYF
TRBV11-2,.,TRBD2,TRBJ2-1,TGTGCCAGCAGCCCCAGACTAGCGGGAGATTTCGATGAGCAGTTCTTC,CASSPRLAGDFDEQFF
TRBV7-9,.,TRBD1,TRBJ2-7,TGTGCCAGCAGCTTCGGGACAGGGGGCGTCTACGAGCAGTACTTC,CASSFGTGGVYEQYF
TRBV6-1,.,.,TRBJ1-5,TGTGCCAGCAGAAGACAGGTGGATAGCAATCAGCCCCAGCATTTT,CASRRQVDSNQPQHF
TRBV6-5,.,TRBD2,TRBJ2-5,TGTGCCAGCAGTTACTCGGCGGGAGTCGGGGAGACCCAGTACTTC,CASSYSAGVGETQYF
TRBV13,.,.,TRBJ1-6,TGTGCCAGCACCCAGGGTTCCTATAATTCACCCCTCCACTTT,CASTQGSYNSPLHF
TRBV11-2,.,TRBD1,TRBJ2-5,TGTGCCAGCAGCCCGACAGGGGGGCAAGAGACCCAGTACTTC,CASSPTGGQETQYF
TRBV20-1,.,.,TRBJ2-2,TGCAGTGCTCGGAGGGGGGAGGGGCTGTTTTTT,CSARRGEGLFF
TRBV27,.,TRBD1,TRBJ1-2,TGTGCCAGCAGTCTAGCCACCGGGACAGGTTCCTATGGCTACACCTTC,CASSLATGTGSYGYTF
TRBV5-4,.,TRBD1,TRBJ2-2,TGTGCCAGCAGCCTCGGCGGGACAGGCAACACCGGGGAGCTGTTTTTT,CASSLGGTGNTGELFF
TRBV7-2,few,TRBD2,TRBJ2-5,TGTGCCAGCAGCCTTCGGACTAGCGGGGGGGTACAAGAGACCCAGTACTTC,CASSLRTSGGVQETQYF
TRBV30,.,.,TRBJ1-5,TGTGCCTGTGAGTCACAGGGCAATCAGCCCCAGCATTTT,CACESQGNQPQHF
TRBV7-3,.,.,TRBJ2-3,TGTGCCAGCAGCCCCGACAGTGGGAAGCAGTATTTT,CASSPDSGKQYF
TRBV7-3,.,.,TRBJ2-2,TGTGCCAGCAGACCGGGACAGAACACCGGGGAGCTGTTTTTT,CASRPGQNTGELFF
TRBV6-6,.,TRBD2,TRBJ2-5,TGTGCCAGCACTTCAACGGGGGGGAACCAGTACTTC,CASTSTGGNQYF
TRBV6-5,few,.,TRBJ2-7,TGTGCCAGCAGACCCGCAGGCGGGACCTACGAGCAGTACTTC,CASRPAGGTYEQYF
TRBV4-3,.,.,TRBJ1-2,TGCGCCAGCAGCCAAGGAATGGGTCTTTCGCGGGCTGGCTACACCTTC,CASSQGMGLSRAGYTF
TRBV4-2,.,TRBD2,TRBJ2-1,TGTGCCAGCAGCAAGAAGGGGACTAGCGGGGGAGTCTGGAATGAGCAGTTCTTC,CASSKKGTSGGVWNEQFF
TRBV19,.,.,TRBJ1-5,TGTGCCAGTAGTATTCCGAATCAGCCCCAGCATTTT,CASSIPNQPQHF
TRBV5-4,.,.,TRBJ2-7,TGTGCCAGCAGCTTGGACAGGGGAGGACCCTACGAGCAGTACTTC,CASSLDRGGPYEQYF
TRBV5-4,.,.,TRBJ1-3,TGTGCCAGCAGCTTTCCCGGAGAAGCTGGAAACACCATATATTTT,CASSFPGEAGNTIYF
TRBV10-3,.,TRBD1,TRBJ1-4,TGTGCCATCAGTTCCGGGACAGGGGAGGAAAAACTGTTTTTT,CAISSGTGEEKLFF
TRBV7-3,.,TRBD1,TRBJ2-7,TGTGCCAGCAGCCCCCTAGGGGGCGCCTCGTACGAGCAGTACTTC,CASSPLGGASYEQYF
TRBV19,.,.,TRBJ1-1,TGTGCCAGTAGTATAGAAATGACAGGGAACACTGAAGCTTTCTTT,CASSIEMTGNTEAFF
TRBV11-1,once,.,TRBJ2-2,TGTGCCAGCAGATCACTAGGGACCGGGGAGCTGTTTTTT,CASRSLGTGELFF
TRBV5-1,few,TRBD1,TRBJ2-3,TGCGCCAGCAGCTTACAGGGGCACGGCACAGATACGCAGTATTTT,CASSLQGHGTDTQYF
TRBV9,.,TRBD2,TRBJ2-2,TGTGCCAGCAGCGTATCTAGCGGGGGCCTCAACACCGGGGAGCTGTTTTTT,CASSVSSGGLNTGELFF
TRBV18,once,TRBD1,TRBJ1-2,TGTGCCAGCTCACTGGGACAGCCTAACTATGGCTACACCTTC,CASSLGQPNYGYTF
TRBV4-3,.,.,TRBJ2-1,TGCGCCAGCAGCCCCTCGCCCCCGGGACTTTCCTACAATGAGCAGTTCTTC,CASSPSPPGLSYNEQFF
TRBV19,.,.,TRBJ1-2,TGTGCCAGTAGTATCCCCCTCTATGGCTACACCTTC,CASSIPLYGYTF
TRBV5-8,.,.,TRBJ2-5,TGTGCCAGCAGCTTGGTGGCAGGAACCCTACAAGAGACCCAGTACTTC,CASSLVAGTLQETQYF
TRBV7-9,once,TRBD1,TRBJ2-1,TGTGCCAGCAGGGAGGGACAGGTACTAAACAATGAGCAGTTCTTC,CASREGQVLNNEQFF
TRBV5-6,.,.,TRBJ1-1,TGTGCCAGCAGTACCGAGGCCCGGTGGAGAGCTGAAGCTTTCTTT,CASSTEARWRAEAFF
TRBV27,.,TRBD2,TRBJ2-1,TGTGCCAGCAGTTTGGGCCCCCTTCCGGGACTAGCGGGAGGGCCTTCTAACTCCTACAATGAGCAGTTCTTC,CASSLGPLPGLAGGPSNSYNEQFF
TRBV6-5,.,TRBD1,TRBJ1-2,TGTGCCAGCAGTGACAGGGGCCCGGGCTATGGCTACACCTTC,CASSDRGPGYGYTF
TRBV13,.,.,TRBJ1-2,TGTGCCAGCAGCTTTAGAGAAGGCTACACCTTC,CASSFREGYTF
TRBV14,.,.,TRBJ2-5,TGTGCCAGCAGCCAGGTACGGGAGACCCAGTACTTC,CASSQVRETQYF
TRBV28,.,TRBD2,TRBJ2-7,TGTGCCAGCAGTTTATCCGGGGGGGGGCGGGAGCAGTACTTC,CASSLSGGGREQYF
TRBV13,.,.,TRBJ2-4,TGTGCCAGCAGCTTAGAGGCAGGGGTAGGCAAAAACATTCAGTACTTC,CASSLEAGVGKNIQYF
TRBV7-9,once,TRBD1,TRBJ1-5,TGTGCCAGCAGCATAAGTACAGGGGACAATCAGCCCCAGCATTTT,CASSISTGDNQPQHF
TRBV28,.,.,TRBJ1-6,TGTGCCAGCATCGAGAACCCTTATTCTAATTCACCCCTCCACTTT,CASIENPYSNSPLHF
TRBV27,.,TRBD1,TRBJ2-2,TGTGCCAGCAGTCCCGGGACAGCCCCTAGGGTCACCGGGGAGCTGTTTTTT,CASSPGTAPRVTGELFF